A few counts support the clone carrying this TCR beta chain. Its antigen is unidentified. Every donor gave 8 to 10 milliliters of peripheral blood. RNA extraction gave at least 5.5 micrograms of total RNA per sample. CDR3 length: 13 residues. V lost 6 bases to trimming and J lost 2 bases; unmatched junction nucleotides: 4. Germline CDR1 reads DFQATT; CDR2 reads SNEGSKA (reference sequence). This record belongs to a study of blood T cells in healthy people across ages. The overall study: The capture of about one barcoded beta molecule per two T cells was achieved by template switching.

Whole-study results and caveats: The fall in TCR beta diversity per million T cells was roughly linear with age.

Then a second PCR, running about 6 to 12 cycles, was carried out with a sample-barcoded 5' primer and a J-beta primer mix. MiXCR, applied by TCRdb to the 5' RACE reads, yields one record per CDR3 protein. The repertoire holds about 1.5 million distinct CDR3 sequences, 35% to 45% seen once, with around 4% in the top ten. The sequence was obtained from a woman younger than 35 in good health. What was sequenced was blood. The chain joins TRBV20-1 to TRBJ2-3, with TRBD2 identical over 8 bases. CDR3 region: CSAKREPTDTQYF. The CDR3 nucleotides are TGCAGTGCCAAGCGGGAGCCCACAGATACGCAGTATTTT.